Listed here are 27 T cell receptor beta chains from one sample, sequenced in a study of blood T cell repertoires in COVID-19 (dated by TCRdb to the early 2020s). Library preparation used the immunoSEQ multiplex PCR assay. TCRdb obtained this table from immuneACCESS and retained in-frame rearrangements with V and J assigned. These tables miss some clones; where compared with another copy, unresolved V genes account for less than half of the shortfall, and the remainder is unexplained. This sample lists about 150,000 clones; 80% to 90% were detected once. The top ten clones comprise about 15% of the sample. The sequenced sample was peripheral blood. These receptors all stem from a woman between 35 and 50 years old with acute or convalescent COVID-19.

V is TRBV18 and J is TRBJ2-1, with TRBD2 matching 8 bases. Per the germline V gene, CDR1 is KGHSH and CDR2 is LQKENI. The CDR3 is 16 residues long. The J segment lost 4 bases and the V segment lost 4 bases, leaving 9 bases of the junction unmatched. The CDR3 DNA follows: TGTGCCAGCTCACTCGGGACTAGAAGCGAATACAATGAGCAGTTCTTC. It codes for CASSLGTRSEYNEQFF.

The rearrangement uses TRBV7-8 and TRBJ2-7; TRBD2 might be the D (7 bases). V shed 1 base and J shed 0 bases, with 16 bases lying between them. This CDR3 has 17 amino acids. CDR1 SGHVS and CDR2 FQNEAQ come from the germline V gene. The CDR3 region is CASSLGGAGASSYEQYF. The CDR3 nucleotides are TGTGCCAGCAGCTTAGGTGGGGCGGGGGCATCCTCCTACGAGCAGTACTTC.

The chain carries TRBV6-5 and TRBJ2-1; 7 bases are shared with TRBD2. CDR3 length: 14 amino acids. Trimming cost V 0 bases and J 7 bases; bases outside gene matches: 3. The V gene's germline CDR1 is MNHEY and CDR2 SVGAGI. For the CDR3, the DNA is TGTGCCAGCAGTTACTCGACTAGCTATAATGAGCAGTTCTTC. Its translation is CASSYSTSYNEQFF.

V usage is TRBV11-2 and J usage is TRBJ2-2; 11 bases line up with TRBD1. This CDR3 comprises 16 residues. Germline V gene data show CDR1 as SGHAT and CDR2 as FQNNGV. V was clipped by 4 bases and J by 13 bases; unmatched bases: 14. The CDR3 DNA reads as TGTGCCAGCAGCTCAGGGCGGACAGGGGGCTCGTTAGTGCTGTTTTTT. Its protein is CASSSGRTGGSLVLFF.

This clone was counted a few times. The chain carries TRBV4-1 and TRBJ1-6; tentatively, D is TRBD1 (5 bases). Looked up from germline, CDR1 is MGHRA and CDR2 is YSYEKL. Trimming removed 7 bases from V and 0 bases from J, with 10 bases in between. This CDR3 spans 15 amino acids. CDR3 sequence reads: CASTTGGSYNSPLHF. The CDR3 DNA reads TGCGCCAGCACCACGGGGGGCTCCTATAATTCACCCCTCCACTTT.

This clone is a singleton in its sample. The CDR3 region has the DNA TGTGCCAGCAGACGGACAGGAAAAACTAATGAAAAACTGTTTTTT. The encoded protein is CASRRTGKTNEKLFF. The chain employs TRBV7-9 and TRBJ1-4; TRBD1 agrees at 7 bases. Germline loops: CDR1 SEHNR, CDR2 FQNEAQ (reference sequence). The CDR3 sequence is 15 residues long. Unmatched junction bases numbered 5, after V lost 6 bases and J lost 1 base.

This rearrangement joins TRBV5-5 to TRBJ2-4; D is perhaps TRBD1 (5 bases). The CDR3 totals 15 residues. From germline, CDR1 is SGHKS and CDR2 YYEKEE (reference sequence). With 2 bases removed from V and 4 bases from J, the gap between germline ends came to 13 bases. CDR3 in amino acids: CASSFQQGLKNIQYF. For the CDR3, the DNA is TGTGCCAGCAGCTTTCAGCAGGGATTGAAAAACATTCAGTACTTC.

This chain joins TRBV19 and TRBJ2-2, with D perhaps TRBD2 (6 bases). The CDR3 spans 16 residues. Germline V gene lookup returns CDR1 LNHDA and CDR2 SQIVND (reference sequence). V was trimmed by 7 bases and J by 5 bases, leaving 20 bases between them. The CDR3 here is CASTIRRGSVTGELFF. CDR3 coding DNA: TGTGCCAGTACCATCAGGCGGGGCTCGGTAACCGGGGAGCTGTTTTTT.

The chain joins TRBV6-6 to TRBJ1-4, with D possibly being TRBD1 (5 bases). Between the trimmed V and J ends, which lost 5 bases and 7 bases, there was a span of 14 bases. The CDR3 has 14 residues. Germline-derived CDR1 and CDR2 are MNHNY and SVGAGI (reference sequence). The CDR3 here is CASSPAGPAEKLFF. CDR3 sequence (DNA): TGTGCCAGCAGTCCGGCAGGGCCAGCTGAAAAACTGTTTTTT.

This chain connects TRBV10-3 to TRBJ2-7; D might be TRBD1 (6 bases). The germline V gene has CDR1 ENHRY and CDR2 SYGVKD. V lost 6 bases and J 1 base, leaving 10 bases between the germline ends. This CDR3 has 13 amino acids. The CDR3 reads CAIRHRDSYEQYF. The CDR3 nucleotides are TGTGCCATCAGACACAGGGATTCCTACGAGCAGTACTTC.

This chain joins TRBV24-1 and TRBJ2-7; 7 bases align to TRBD2. Trimming took 2 bases from V and 3 from J; bases not matched to a gene: 6. CDR1 and CDR2 (germline): KGHDR, SFDVKD. The CDR3 extends over 15 amino acids. CDR3 nucleotides: TGTGCCACCAGTGATTCAAGGGGAGGGGACTACGAGCAGTACTTC. This gives the protein CATSDSRGGDYEQYF.

The chain has TRBV9 and TRBJ1-5; D possibly corresponds to TRBD1 (6 bases). Germline V gene data show CDR1 as SGDLS and CDR2 as YYNGEE. V was cut by 0 bases and J by 1 base, with 11 bases left in between. The length of the CDR3 is 16 residues. CDR3 amino acids: CASSVEGDSSNQPQHF. CDR3 DNA: TGTGCCAGCAGCGTAGAGGGGGATTCGAGCAATCAGCCCCAGCATTTT. The full variable domain, its missing parts supplied by reference TRBV9 and TRBJ1-5, is DSGVTQTPKHLITATGQRVTLRCSPRSGDLSVYWYQQSLDQGLQFLIQYYNGEERAKGNILERFSAQQFPDLHSELNLSSLELGDSALYFCASSVEGDSSNQPQHFGDGTRLSIL.

This clone was detected once. The V gene is TRBV6-6, the J gene TRBJ2-4, with TRBD1 matching 7 bases. This CDR3 contains 14 residues. Germline V gene sequence: CDR1 MNHNY, CDR2 SVGAGI (reference sequence). Losses at the gene ends were 6 bases for V and 5 bases for J; bases not matched to a gene: 7. Here the CDR3 DNA reads TGTGCCAGCAGCGACTACAGGGGAGAAAACATTCAGTACTTC. The encoded protein is CASSDYRGENIQYF.

The chain employs TRBV9 and TRBJ2-1, with unresolved D. V shed 1 base and J shed 0 bases, with 8 bases lying between them. Germline assignment: CDR1 SGDLS and CDR2 YYNGEE. The CDR3 spans 15 residues. The CDR3 loop reads CASSVTPISYNEQFF. The CDR3 DNA sequence: TGTGCCAGCAGCGTAACTCCTATCTCCTACAATGAGCAGTTCTTC.

This chain connects TRBV14 to TRBJ2-7, with D hard to call. Looked up from germline, CDR1 is SGHDN and CDR2 is FVKESK. V was clipped by 8 bases and J by 6 bases, with 5 bases between them. The CDR3 extends over 9 amino acids. The CDR3 reads CASFREQYF. CDR3 in DNA: TGTGCCAGCTTCCGCGAGCAGTACTTC.

The chain has TRBV6-1 and TRBJ1-5, with D perhaps matching TRBD1 (6 bases). Per the germline V gene, CDR1 is MNHNS and CDR2 is SASEGT. This CDR3 spans 15 amino acids. V lost 2 bases, J lost 6 bases, and 14 bases lay in between. CDR3 sequence (DNA): TGTGCCAGCAGTGAAAGGCACAGGGTAAGTCAGCCCCAGCATTTT. Amino acid sequence: CASSERHRVSQPQHF.

This chain uses TRBV5-1 with TRBJ2-1; 8 bases are a match to TRBD2. The CDR3 runs to 18 residues. Trimming cost V 1 base and J 0 bases; bases outside gene matches: 9. Germline-derived CDR1 and CDR2 are SGHRS and YFSETQ. The CDR3 sequence is CASSLPTHGRASYNEQFF. CDR3 bases: TGCGCCAGCAGCTTGCCCACGCACGGGAGGGCCTCCTACAATGAGCAGTTCTTC.

The chain uses TRBV19 and TRBJ2-1, with TRBD1 matching over 9 bases. With 3 bases clipped from V and 10 bases from J, the junction kept 16 bases outside the gene matches. The CDR3 length is 17 residues. The germline V gene has CDR1 LNHDA and CDR2 SQIVND (reference sequence). CDR3 DNA: TGTGCCAGTAGTATGCCGTCCTGGGACAGGGACCTCGGGGAGCAGTTCTTC. Protein sequence: CASSMPSWDRDLGEQFF.

In its sample, this clone was seen once. The chain couples TRBV12-5 to TRBJ2-1; 11 bases match TRBD1. The CDR3 contains 17 residues. CDR1 is LGHNT, CDR2 FRNRAP, per germline. V shed 1 base, J shed 4 bases, and the junction held 6 bases outside the gene matches. In DNA, the CDR3 is TGTGCTAGTGGTTTGGAAGGTGGGACAGGGGGTTACAATGAGCAGTTCTTC. It yields the protein CASGLEGGTGGYNEQFF.

The chain is built from TRBV29-1 and TRBJ1-1; D is undetermined. Per germline, CDR1 SQVTM and CDR2 ANQGSEA. V shed 3 bases and J shed 7 bases, with 9 bases lying between them. The CDR3 is made up of 11 amino acids. The chain's CDR3 is CSVEGGYEAFF. In nucleotides, the CDR3 is TGCAGCGTTGAGGGAGGGTATGAAGCTTTCTTT.

This chain uses TRBV24-1 with TRBJ2-3; the D gene is possibly TRBD1 (6 bases). The CDR3 loop spans 15 amino acids. The V end was cut by 4 bases, the J end by 2 bases, with 12 bases between. Germline CDR1 KGHDR, CDR2 SFDVKD. This CDR3 is CATSDGTRTTDTQYF. The CDR3 coding sequence is TGTGCCACCAGTGACGGGACAAGGACCACAGATACGCAGTATTTT.

This chain joins TRBV19 and TRBJ2-1, with 11 bases lining up with TRBD2. The germline V gene has CDR1 LNHDA and CDR2 SQIVND (reference sequence). The length of the CDR3 is 16 residues. V gave up 4 bases and J gave up 4 bases; unmatched junction bases: 6. CDR3 residues: CASSKKTSGTYNEQFF. CDR3 sequence (DNA): TGTGCCAGTAGTAAGAAGACTAGCGGGACTTACAATGAGCAGTTCTTC.

This sequence joins TRBV7-9 and TRBJ2-1; 9 bases map to TRBD2. The CDR3 has 18 residues. The ends lost 1 base at V and 8 bases at J; junction bases unmatched: 15. Germline CDR1 is SEHNR and CDR2 is FQNEAQ (reference sequence). In DNA form, the CDR3 reads TGTGCCAGCAGCTTAGAGACACTAGCGGGCTTCGGATCGGATGAGCAGTTCTTC. The encoded protein is CASSLETLAGFGSDEQFF.

This clone was counted a few times. The chain couples TRBV19 to TRBJ2-7, with 7 bases fitting TRBD1. The CDR3 extends over 15 amino acids. Germline trimming cut 9 bases from V and 3 bases from J; bases unmatched to any gene: 14. CDR1 and CDR2 (germline): LNHDA, SQIVND (reference sequence). In DNA form, the CDR3 reads TGTGCCAGCAAGGGCTGGACAGGAGATTTCTACGAGCAGTACTTC. It yields the protein CASKGWTGDFYEQYF.

This clone was detected only a few times. J is TRBJ1-2 and V is TRBV3-1 (or the pseudogene TRBV3-2); TRBD1 aligns across 7 bases. The germline V gene has CDR1 LGHDT and CDR2 YNNKEL (reference sequence). The V gene end was trimmed by 0 bases and the J gene end by 4 bases; junction bases not matched to a gene: 8. This CDR3 region has 16 residues. The CDR3 bases are TGTGCCAGCAGCCAAGAGGGAAACAGGGGTATCTATGGCTACACCTTC. Amino acids: CASSQEGNRGIYGYTF.

This chain connects TRBV7-2 to TRBJ2-5, with TRBD2 matching 7 bases. Germline values: CDR1 SGHTA, CDR2 FQGNSA. J lost 4 bases, V lost 1 base, and 0 bases had no gene match. The length of the CDR3 is 13 residues. This CDR3 reads CASSLGLAETQYF. As DNA, the CDR3 is TGTGCCAGCAGCTTAGGACTAGCAGAGACCCAGTACTTC.

The chain links TRBV27 to TRBJ2-7, with TRBD2 matching over 13 bases. Losses at the gene ends were 5 bases for V and 7 bases for J; bases not matched to a gene: 8. The CDR3 totals 15 residues. From germline, CDR1 is MNHEY and CDR2 SMNVEV (reference sequence). CDR3 residues: CASSPGLAGVEEQYF. The CDR3 DNA sequence: TGTGCCAGCAGTCCTGGACTAGCGGGAGTCGAAGAGCAGTACTTC.